The rows below give T cell receptor beta chains drawn from one sample of a study of blood T cell repertoires in COVID-19. Produced via immunoSEQ multiplex PCR; TCRdb's table is partial and in-frame only. This sample has some 160,000 clones, with 70% to 90% found just once. The specimen sequenced was peripheral blood. The receptors here all came from a woman older than 75 with COVID-19, enrolled during active disease. Each CDR3 is given with its conserved first and last residue. D genes are given only for firm matches. The listing skips clone size in some rows; elsewhere it reads once, few, many or a size class.

j_gene: TRBJ2-4; v_gene: TRBV28; d_gene: TRBD1; abundance: NA; CDR3aa: CASRGQGGKNIQYF; CDR3nt: TGTGCCAGCAGGGGACAGGGTGGCAAAAACATTCAGTACTTC
j_gene: TRBJ1-2; v_gene: TRBV7-2; d_gene: TRBD1; abundance: few; CDR3aa: CASSPPGQGASGYTF; CDR3nt: TGTGCCAGCAGCCCACCGGGACAGGGGGCGAGCGGCTACACCTTC
j_gene: TRBJ1-2; v_gene: TRBV6-5; d_gene: TRBD1; abundance: NA; CDR3aa: CASSPRTGIYGYTF; CDR3nt: TGTGCCAGCAGTCCCCGGACAGGGATCTATGGCTACACCTTC
j_gene: TRBJ2-3; v_gene: TRBV9; d_gene: TRBD1; abundance: NA; CDR3aa: CASGQGAFSDTQYF; CDR3nt: TGTGCCAGTGGACAGGGTGCTTTTTCAGATACGCAGTATTTT
j_gene: TRBJ1-1; v_gene: TRBV9; d_gene: NA; abundance: NA; CDR3aa: CASSVLDTYMNTEAFF; CDR3nt: TGTGCCAGCAGCGTTTTGGACACCTACATGAACACTGAAGCTTTCTTT
j_gene: TRBJ1-2; v_gene: TRBV5-1; d_gene: NA; abundance: NA; CDR3aa: CASSLNVANYGYTF; CDR3nt: TGCGCCAGCAGCTTGAACGTAGCTAACTATGGCTACACCTTC
j_gene: TRBJ1-6; v_gene: TRBV6-5; d_gene: NA; abundance: NA; CDR3aa: CASSYKQLNNSPLHF; CDR3nt: TGTGCCAGCAGTTACAAACAGCTAAATAATTCACCCCTCCACTTT
j_gene: TRBJ2-7; v_gene: TRBV3-1/TRBV3-2; d_gene: TRBD2; abundance: NA; CDR3aa: CASSQEPQRERGEQYF; CDR3nt: TGTGCCAGCAGCCAAGAGCCCCAGCGGGAGCGTGGCGAGCAGTACTTC
j_gene: TRBJ2-5; v_gene: TRBV18; d_gene: NA; abundance: NA; CDR3aa: CASSPARETQYF; CDR3nt: TGTGCCAGCTCACCAGCTAGGGAGACCCAGTACTTC
j_gene: TRBJ1-1; v_gene: TRBV5-1; d_gene: NA; abundance: NA; CDR3aa: CASTGAMNRMNTEAFF; CDR3nt: TGCGCCAGCACCGGAGCGATGAATAGGATGAACACTGAAGCTTTCTTT
j_gene: TRBJ2-7; v_gene: TRBV27; d_gene: TRBD2; abundance: NA; CDR3aa: CASRTYALAAYEQYF; CDR3nt: TGTGCCAGCAGGACGTACGCACTAGCGGCCTACGAGCAGTACTTC
j_gene: TRBJ2-5; v_gene: TRBV5-4; d_gene: NA; abundance: NA; CDR3aa: CASSRAGETQYF; CDR3nt: TGTGCCAGCAGCCGGGCGGGAGAGACCCAGTACTTC
j_gene: TRBJ2-4; v_gene: TRBV2; d_gene: NA; abundance: NA; CDR3aa: CASTRENIQYF; CDR3nt: TGTGCCAGCACCAGGGAAAACATTCAGTACTTC
j_gene: TRBJ2-1; v_gene: TRBV4-1; d_gene: NA; abundance: NA; CDR3aa: CASSQDPGAEEQFF; CDR3nt: TGCGCCAGCAGCCAAGATCCTGGAGCGGAAGAGCAGTTCTTC
j_gene: TRBJ2-1; v_gene: TRBV5-4; d_gene: TRBD1; abundance: NA; CDR3aa: CASSLAAGGPYNEQFF; CDR3nt: TGTGCCAGCAGCTTGGCGGCAGGGGGTCCCTACAATGAGCAGTTCTTC
j_gene: TRBJ1-1; v_gene: TRBV29-1; d_gene: TRBD1; abundance: NA; CDR3aa: CSVLHWGQSTEAFF; CDR3nt: TGCAGCGTTCTTCATTGGGGACAGAGCACTGAAGCTTTCTTT
j_gene: TRBJ2-1; v_gene: TRBV5-6; d_gene: TRBD2; abundance: NA; CDR3aa: CASSLGPLAGYNEQFF; CDR3nt: TGTGCCAGCAGCTTGGGCCCACTAGCGGGGTACAATGAGCAGTTCTTC
j_gene: TRBJ1-3; v_gene: TRBV7-6; d_gene: TRBD1; abundance: few; CDR3aa: CASKKGQGDGNTIYF; CDR3nt: TGTGCCAGCAAAAAGGGACAGGGGGATGGAAACACCATATATTTT
j_gene: TRBJ2-1; v_gene: TRBV27; d_gene: TRBD2; abundance: NA; CDR3aa: CASSIGTSGAYNEQFF; CDR3nt: TGTGCCAGCAGTATCGGGACTAGCGGCGCGTACAATGAGCAGTTCTTC
j_gene: TRBJ1-3; v_gene: TRBV5-4; d_gene: NA; abundance: NA; CDR3aa: CASSGGAGLSGNTIYF; CDR3nt: TGTGCCAGCAGCGGAGGGGCAGGGCTCTCTGGAAACACCATATATTTT
j_gene: TRBJ2-1; v_gene: TRBV4-1; d_gene: NA; abundance: NA; CDR3aa: CASGAASYNEQFF; CDR3nt: TGCGCCAGCGGGGCGGCCTCCTACAATGAGCAGTTCTTC
j_gene: TRBJ2-1; v_gene: TRBV19; d_gene: NA; abundance: few; CDR3aa: CASSTRRQGILANNEQFF; CDR3nt: TGTGCCAGTAGTACCCGACGACAGGGCATACTAGCCAACAATGAGCAGTTCTTC
j_gene: TRBJ2-5; v_gene: TRBV2; d_gene: TRBD1; abundance: NA; CDR3aa: CASSEDRGAYSETQYF; CDR3nt: TGTGCCAGCAGTGAGGACAGGGGTGCGTATTCAGAGACCCAGTACTTC
j_gene: TRBJ1-5; v_gene: TRBV21-1; d_gene: NA; abundance: NA; CDR3aa: CASSKEDKGVGPQHF; CDR3nt: TGTGCCAGCAGCAAAGAGGATAAGGGAGTGGGGCCCCAGCATTTT
j_gene: TRBJ1-2; v_gene: TRBV10-3; d_gene: TRBD1; abundance: NA; CDR3aa: CAIRTTGDNYGYTF; CDR3nt: TGTGCCATCAGGACGACAGGGGATAACTATGGCTACACCTTC
j_gene: TRBJ1-5; v_gene: TRBV6-2/TRBV6-3; d_gene: TRBD1; abundance: NA; CDR3aa: CASSYRGHSNQPQHF; CDR3nt: TGTGCCAGCAGTTACAGGGGGCATAGCAATCAGCCCCAGCATTTT
j_gene: TRBJ2-1; v_gene: TRBV12-3/TRBV12-4; d_gene: NA; abundance: NA; CDR3aa: CASSLLHEQFF; CDR3nt: TGTGCCAGCAGCCTACTACATGAGCAGTTCTTC
j_gene: TRBJ2-3; v_gene: TRBV4-2; d_gene: TRBD2; abundance: NA; CDR3aa: CASSHFRGGSTDTQYF; CDR3nt: TGTGCCAGCAGCCACTTTCGGGGGGGTAGCACAGATACGCAGTATTTT
j_gene: TRBJ1-2; v_gene: TRBV6-5; d_gene: TRBD1; abundance: NA; CDR3aa: CAGRPTGIDYGYTF; CDR3nt: TGTGCCGGCAGACCGACAGGGATAGACTATGGCTACACCTTC
j_gene: TRBJ1-2; v_gene: TRBV10-3; d_gene: TRBD1; abundance: NA; CDR3aa: CAITRTGGTEEYGYTF; CDR3nt: TGTGCCATCACGAGGACAGGGGGCACCGAAGAGTATGGCTACACCTTC
j_gene: TRBJ1-1; v_gene: TRBV29-1; d_gene: NA; abundance: NA; CDR3aa: CSVEYPGNTEAFF; CDR3nt: TGCAGCGTTGAGTACCCGGGGAACACTGAAGCTTTCTTT
j_gene: TRBJ2-7; v_gene: TRBV3-1/TRBV3-2; d_gene: NA; abundance: NA; CDR3aa: CASSNSYEQYF; CDR3nt: TGTGCCAGCAGCAACTCATACGAGCAGTACTTC
j_gene: TRBJ1-2; v_gene: TRBV5-5; d_gene: NA; abundance: NA; CDR3aa: CASPPGGTF; CDR3nt: TGTGCCAGCCCACCGGGGGGCACCTTC
j_gene: TRBJ2-5; v_gene: TRBV18; d_gene: NA; abundance: NA; CDR3aa: CASSPLGAGETQYF; CDR3nt: TGTGCCAGCTCACCACTGGGGGCCGGTGAGACCCAGTACTTC
j_gene: TRBJ2-7; v_gene: TRBV28; d_gene: NA; abundance: once; CDR3aa: CASITSDRSHGQYF; CDR3nt: TGTGCCAGCATCACATCTGACAGATCCCATGGGCAGTACTTC
j_gene: TRBJ2-7; v_gene: TRBV18; d_gene: NA; abundance: NA; CDR3aa: CASSPRRDVYEQYF; CDR3nt: TGTGCCAGCTCACCCCGGCGGGACGTCTACGAGCAGTACTTC
j_gene: TRBJ2-5; v_gene: TRBV3-1/TRBV3-2; d_gene: NA; abundance: NA; CDR3aa: CASRRREETQYF; CDR3nt: TGTGCCAGCAGGCGACGGGAAGAGACCCAGTACTTC
j_gene: TRBJ2-1; v_gene: TRBV14; d_gene: TRBD2; abundance: NA; CDR3aa: CASSQDSSGSYNEQFF; CDR3nt: TGTGCCAGCAGCCAAGATAGTAGCGGGAGTTACAATGAGCAGTTCTTC
j_gene: TRBJ1-2; v_gene: TRBV3-1/TRBV3-2; d_gene: TRBD1; abundance: NA; CDR3aa: CASSNIQGAPGYTF; CDR3nt: TGTGCCAGCAGCAACATCCAGGGGGCGCCCGGCTACACCTTC
j_gene: TRBJ2-7; v_gene: TRBV2; d_gene: TRBD2; abundance: NA; CDR3aa: CASSVLAGGYEQYF; CDR3nt: TGTGCCAGCAGCGTACTAGCGGGGGGCTACGAGCAGTACTTC
j_gene: TRBJ2-6; v_gene: TRBV9; d_gene: NA; abundance: NA; CDR3aa: CASSVVLEGGSGANVLTF; CDR3nt: TGTGCCAGCAGCGTAGTTCTGGAAGGGGGCTCTGGGGCCAACGTCCTGACTTTC
j_gene: TRBJ1-5; v_gene: TRBV7-9; d_gene: NA; abundance: NA; CDR3aa: CASSLAGGYNQPQHF; CDR3nt: TGTGCCAGCAGCTTAGCAGGGGGATACAATCAGCCCCAGCATTTT
j_gene: TRBJ1-1; v_gene: TRBV6-6; d_gene: NA; abundance: NA; CDR3aa: CASSYIPDHGTEAFF; CDR3nt: TGTGCCAGCAGTTACATTCCAGATCATGGCACTGAAGCTTTCTTT
j_gene: TRBJ2-7; v_gene: TRBV5-1; d_gene: NA; abundance: NA; CDR3aa: CASSLDGQILYEQYF; CDR3nt: TGCGCCAGCAGCTTGGATGGACAGATTCTCTACGAGCAGTACTTC
j_gene: TRBJ1-3; v_gene: TRBV12-2; d_gene: NA; abundance: NA; CDR3aa: CASRRRGARDGNTIYF; CDR3nt: TGTGCAAGTCGCCGACGGGGGGCTAGGGATGGAAACACCATATATTTT
j_gene: TRBJ1-5; v_gene: TRBV28; d_gene: TRBD1; abundance: NA; CDR3aa: CASSPNRGGGNQPQHF; CDR3nt: TGTGCCAGCAGCCCGAACAGGGGAGGAGGTAATCAGCCCCAGCATTTT
j_gene: TRBJ2-2; v_gene: TRBV27; d_gene: NA; abundance: few; CDR3aa: CASSKGVGTGELFF; CDR3nt: TGTGCCAGCAGCAAGGGGGTCGGCACCGGGGAGCTGTTTTTT
j_gene: TRBJ2-2; v_gene: TRBV2; d_gene: TRBD1; abundance: NA; CDR3aa: CASRVDRDTGELFF; CDR3nt: TGTGCCAGCAGGGTGGACAGGGACACCGGGGAGCTGTTTTTT